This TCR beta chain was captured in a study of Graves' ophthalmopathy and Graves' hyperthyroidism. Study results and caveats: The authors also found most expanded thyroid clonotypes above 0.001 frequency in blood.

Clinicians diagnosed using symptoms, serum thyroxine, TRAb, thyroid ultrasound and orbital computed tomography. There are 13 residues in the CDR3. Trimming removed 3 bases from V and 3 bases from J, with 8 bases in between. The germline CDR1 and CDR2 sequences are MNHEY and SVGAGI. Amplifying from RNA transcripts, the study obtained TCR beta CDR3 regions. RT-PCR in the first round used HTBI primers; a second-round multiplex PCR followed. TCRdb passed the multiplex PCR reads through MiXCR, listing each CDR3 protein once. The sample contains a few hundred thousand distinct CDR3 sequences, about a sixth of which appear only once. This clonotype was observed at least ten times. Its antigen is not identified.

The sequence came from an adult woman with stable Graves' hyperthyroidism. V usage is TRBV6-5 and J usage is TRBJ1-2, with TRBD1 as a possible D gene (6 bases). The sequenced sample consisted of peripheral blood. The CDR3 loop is CASSYAGDYGYTF. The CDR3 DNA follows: TGTGCCAGCAGTTATGCAGGGGACTATGGCTACACCTTC.